Shown below are 15 T cell receptor beta chains from a single sample sequenced in a study of regulatory T cells in long-lasting Graves disease. Documented time point: newly diagnosed GD, antithyroid drugs for less than 3 months. Researchers made the TCR library from RNA that was extracted from PBMCs. According to the study, TCR beta libraries were built with iRepertoire HTBI primers and CDR3-region Arm-PCR. TCRdb re-derived calls from the multiplex PCR reads in MiXCR, one entry per CDR3 protein. The sample includes about 420,000 distinct CDR3 sequences, roughly 15% of them seen just once. This same sample was also part of a study on T cells in Graves' hyperthyroidism and ophthalmopathy.

The sequencing here drew on peripheral blood mononuclear cells (PBMCs), taken at new diagnosis, from a patient treated with antithyroid drugs. Receptors were obtained from a woman younger than 35 with Graves disease.

This clonotype was seen a handful of times. The V gene is TRBV10-3, the J gene TRBJ1-1; a possible D gene is TRBD1 (5 bases). Trimming cost V 6 bases and J 3 bases, with 14 bases left between them. The CDR3 has 14 amino acids. The V gene's germline CDR1 is ENHRY and CDR2 SYGVKD. CDR3 in DNA: TGTGCCATCAGAAGAGACAGTCTCGACACTGAAGCTTTCTTT. Translated: CAIRRDSLDTEAFF.

This clonotype was counted a few times. CDR3 DNA sequence: TGTGCCAGCAGCGACAGGTATACGCAGTATTTT. This sequence encodes CASSDRYTQYF. J is TRBJ2-3 and V is TRBV12-3 or TRBV12-4, with D possibly matching TRBD1 (6 bases). V lost 6 bases and J 7 bases, leaving 8 bases between the germline ends. The CDR3 runs 11 residues.

At least ten counts were recorded for this clonotype. V gene TRBV4-1 combines with J gene TRBJ2-2, with D unresolved. Trimming stripped 1 base from V and 5 bases from J, with 11 bases between. The CDR3 extends over 15 amino acids. Germline CDR1 is MGHRA and CDR2 is YSYEKL. The CDR3, as DNA: TGCGCCAGCAGCCAAGCCCCGGGTAGTACCGGGGAGCTGTTTTTT. Translation gives CASSQAPGSTGELFF.

V usage is TRBV20-1 and J usage is TRBJ2-5; 11 bases line up with TRBD2. Looked up from germline, CDR1 is DFQATT and CDR2 is SNEGSKA (reference sequence). Trimming cost V 2 bases and J 5 bases; bases outside gene matches: 7. This CDR3 spans 15 amino acids. The CDR3 loop is CSARPLAGGGETQYF. The CDR3 DNA sequence: TGCAGTGCTAGACCCCTAGCGGGAGGCGGTGAGACCCAGTACTTC.

This clonotype was counted between two and nine times. The chain couples TRBV20-1 to TRBJ1-2; D is possibly TRBD1 (6 bases). This CDR3 comprises 13 residues. V lost 3 bases to trimming and J lost 4 bases, with 12 bases between them. Germline lookup yields CDR1 DFQATT and CDR2 SNEGSKA (reference sequence). This CDR3 is CSASQTGFYGYTF. The DNA of the CDR3 is TGCAGTGCTAGCCAAACAGGGTTCTATGGCTACACCTTC.

The sample holds many counts of this clonotype. The V call is TRBV6-5, the J call TRBJ1-6; D is perhaps TRBD1 (6 bases). Trimming shortened V by 0 bases and J by 9 bases, and 15 bases separated the two germline ends. The CDR3 consists of 16 residues. The V gene's germline CDR1 is MNHEY and CDR2 SVGAGI. Here the CDR3 DNA reads TGTGCCAGCAGTTACTCCCTCAGGGGAATGGGTTCACCCCTCCACTTT. Translated, it gives CASSYSLRGMGSPLHF.

This clonotype was observed many times. The rearrangement joins TRBV12-3 or TRBV12-4 to TRBJ1-1; D not certain. V lost 0 bases and J 5 bases, leaving 7 bases between the germline ends. The length of the CDR3 is 13 residues. The CDR3 DNA reads as TGTGCCAGCAGTTTAGCCCAGGATACTGAAGCTTTCTTT. As protein: CASSLAQDTEAFF.

This clonotype showed up many times. CDR3 nucleotide sequence: TGTGCCAGCAGTAGAGCGGACACTGAAGCTTTCTTT. Translation gives CASSRADTEAFF. V is TRBV3-1 and J is TRBJ1-1; D remains ambiguous. Trimming pared 6 bases from V and 3 bases from J, leaving 8 bases between. CDR3 length: 12 residues. CDR1 and CDR2 from the germline V gene are LGHDT and YNNKEL (reference sequence).

The V and J genes are TRBV27 and TRBJ2-1, with 11 bases that match TRBD2. Unmatched junction bases numbered 14, after V lost 7 bases and J lost 6 bases. The germline gives CDR1 MNHEY, CDR2 SMNVEV (reference sequence). The CDR3 length is 17 residues. The CDR3 bases are TGTGCCAGCATGTCTAGCGGGAGGCCCCAAATTGTCAATGAGCAGTTCTTC. It specifies CASMSSGRPQIVNEQFF.

The chain links TRBV12-3 or TRBV12-4 to TRBJ2-3; 14 bases align to TRBD2. The CDR3 has 18 amino acids. V lost 5 bases and J lost 0; bases outside the gene matches: 7. This chain's CDR3 is CASSPRLAGGPSTDTQYF. The CDR3 DNA reads as TGTGCCAGCAGTCCCCGACTAGCGGGAGGGCCAAGCACAGATACGCAGTATTTT.

The CDR3 spells CASSLAGPSGNTIYF. Here the CDR3 DNA reads TGCGCCAGCAGCTTGGCCGGGCCGTCAGGAAACACCATATATTTT. The J gene is TRBJ1-3, the V gene TRBV5-1; no definite D call. Trimming stripped 0 bases from V and 4 bases from J, with 11 bases between. The CDR3 is 15 amino acids. CDR1 is SGHRS, CDR2 YFSETQ, per germline.

The chain recombines TRBV20-1 with TRBJ2-2, with D possibly TRBD1 on 6 matching bases. This CDR3 spans 13 amino acids. The germline V and J ends were trimmed by 6 bases and 4 bases, with 12 bases remaining between them. Germline-derived CDR1 and CDR2 are DFQATT and SNEGSKA (reference sequence). Written as DNA, the CDR3 is TGCAGTGCACGGACAGTAACCACCGGGGAGCTGTTTTTT. Translation: CSARTVTTGELFF.

This clonotype was recorded at least ten times. J is TRBJ2-1 and V is TRBV20-1; 12 positions agree with TRBD2. The length of the CDR3 is 17 residues. V trimming: 3 bases; J trimming: 9 bases; junction bases outside the gene matches: 15. From germline, CDR1 is DFQATT and CDR2 SNEGSKA (reference sequence). In DNA form, the CDR3 reads TGCAGTGCTAGTGGGGCCAGGACTAGCGGGGAATCACTTGAGCAGTTCTTC. It translates to CSASGARTSGESLEQFF.

This clonotype came up many times. The chain links TRBV6-9 to TRBJ2-5, with D possibly matching TRBD2 (5 bases). The CDR3 loop spans 15 amino acids. V was shortened by 3 bases and J by 10 bases, with 21 bases between the two germline ends. The V gene's germline CDR1 is MNHGY and CDR2 SVAAGI. The chain's CDR3 is CASSYPETEKRVQYF. The CDR3 region has the DNA TGTGCCAGCAGTTACCCCGAGACGGAGAAGAGGGTCCAGTACTTC.

This clonotype was detected once. This may arise from a read error, as a much more abundant clone is one base away. This sequence joins TRBV24-1 and TRBJ2-6, with TRBD2 matching over 9 bases. The J call may be incorrect, as the DNA end agrees better with TRBJ2-7. CDR1 KGHDR and CDR2 SFDVKD come from the germline V gene. The CDR3 loop spans 16 amino acids. The CDR3 protein is CATSDILAGEGNEQYF. CDR3 nucleotide sequence: TGTGCCACCAGTGATATATTAGCGGGAGAGGGGAATGAGCAGTACTTC.